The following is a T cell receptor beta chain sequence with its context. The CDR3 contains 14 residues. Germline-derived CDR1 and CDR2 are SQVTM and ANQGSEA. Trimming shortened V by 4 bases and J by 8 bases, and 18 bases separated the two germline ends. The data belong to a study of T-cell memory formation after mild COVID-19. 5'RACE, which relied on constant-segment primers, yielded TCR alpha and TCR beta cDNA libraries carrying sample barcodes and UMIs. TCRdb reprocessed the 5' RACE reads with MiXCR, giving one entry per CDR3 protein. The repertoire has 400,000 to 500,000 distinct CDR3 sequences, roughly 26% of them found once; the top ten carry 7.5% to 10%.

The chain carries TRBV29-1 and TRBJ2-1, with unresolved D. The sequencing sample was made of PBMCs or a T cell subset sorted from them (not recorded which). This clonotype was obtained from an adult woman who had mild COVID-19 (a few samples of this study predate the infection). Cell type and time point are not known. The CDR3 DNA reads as TGCAGCGTTGCCGGCAGGCAACTTGGTGATGAGCAGTTCTTC. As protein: CSVAGRQLGDEQFF.